This T cell receptor beta chain originates from a study of CD8+ T cells in alopecia areata. cDNA prepared by RNA extraction and subsequent reverse transcription served as the template for sequencing. The assay was immunoSEQ multiplex PCR, and TCRdb's table has in-frame clones only and misses some. The sample lists 95,000 to 100,000 clones, 60% occurring once. Findings and limits, study-wide: Sequenced scalp T cells also include alphabeta T cells resident in normal skin.

V lost 0 bases to trimming and J lost 3 bases, with 7 bases between them. Germline CDR1 is SGHRS and CDR2 is YFSETQ. The length of the CDR3 is 13 residues. Worth noting for this clone: Antigen unknown.

This sample's treatment: oral pan-JAK inhibitor, 5-10 mg twice daily. Collection of lesional scalp punch biopsies and peripheral blood was performed in alopecia areata patients. The receptor comes from a human donor with alopecia areata. The source material was CD8+ T cells sorted from blood, sampled between weeks 55 and 70, from a patient treated with tofacitinib. The V and J genes are TRBV5-1 and TRBJ2-7, with D maybe TRBD2 (5 bases). DNA for the CDR3: TGCGCCAGCAGCTTGGCGGGAAACTACGAGCAGTACTTC. This encodes CASSLAGNYEQYF.